This passage covers 24 T cell receptor beta chains from one sample sequenced in a study of early T cells in non-severe SARS-CoV-2 infection. In TCRdb, the 5' RACE reads were re-called with MiXCR into one record per CDR3 protein. Of about 32,000 distinct CDR3 sequences listed, under 4.5% were seen once; the top ten hold about 5.4%. The sequenced sample was whole blood. The receptor set was obtained from an adult who was a healthcare worker with PCR-confirmed SARS-CoV-2 infection or an uninfected control (not recorded which).

This clonotype has at least ten counts. The rearrangement joins TRBV7-2 to TRBJ2-1, with TRBD2 identical over 8 bases. Looked up from germline, CDR1 is SGHTA and CDR2 is FQGNSA. With V trimmed by 8 bases and J by 3 bases, 6 bases remained unmatched. The CDR3 contains 14 residues. CDR3 region: CASRGTRGYNEQFF. DNA of the CDR3: TGTGCCAGCCGCGGGACTAGGGGCTACAATGAGCAGTTCTTC.

This clonotype was detected many times. This rearrangement joins TRBV6-1 to TRBJ2-7; no firm D call. Germline V gene lookup returns CDR1 MNHNS and CDR2 SASEGT. CDR3 size: 11 residues. Trimming left V 2 bases short and J 4 bases short, with 3 bases between. CDR3 amino acids: CASSEWYEQYF. The CDR3 DNA follows: TGTGCCAGCAGTGAATGGTACGAGCAGTACTTC.

This clonotype was seen many times. This chain joins TRBV5-1 and TRBJ2-7, with TRBD1 matching over 11 bases. V was pared by 0 bases and J by 6 bases, with 5 bases of the junction left unmatched. Per the germline V gene, CDR1 is SGHRS and CDR2 is YFSETQ. The CDR3 contains 15 residues. CDR3 bases: TGCGCCAGCAGCTTGGACCCCGGGACAGGGGGCGAGCAGTACTTC. Protein sequence: CASSLDPGTGGEQYF. The full variable domain, rest sourced from reference TRBV5-1 and TRBJ2-7, is KAGVTQTPRYLIKTRGQQVTLSCSPISGHRSVSWYQQTPGQGLQFLFEYFSETQRNKGNFPGRFSGRQFSNSRSEMNVSTLELGDSALYLCASSLDPGTGGEQYFGPGTRLTVT.

This clonotype was seen at least ten times. V usage is TRBV29-1 and J usage is TRBJ2-7; 10 bases match TRBD1. Trimming cost V 4 bases and J 1 base; bases outside gene matches: 7. Looked up from germline, CDR1 is SQVTM and CDR2 is ANQGSEA. The CDR3 covers 15 residues. CDR3 sequence reads: CSVVGTGEGSYEQYF. In DNA form, the CDR3 reads TGCAGCGTTGTGGGGACAGGGGAAGGGTCCTACGAGCAGTACTTC.

Written as DNA, the CDR3 is TGTGCCAGCAGCCCAGGGCCAGGGGCCCGTCAATTGCAGTTCTTC. Its protein is CASSPGPGARQLQFF. The chain has TRBV5-5 and TRBJ2-1, with a tentative D call TRBD1 (6 bases). V shed 4 bases and J shed 12 bases, with 23 bases lying between them. Germline-derived CDR1 and CDR2 are SGHKS and YYEKEE (reference sequence). The CDR3 spans 15 residues.

This clonotype appeared many times. V usage is TRBV29-1 and J usage is TRBJ1-3; the D gene is possibly TRBD1 (6 bases). Looked up from germline, CDR1 is SQVTM and CDR2 is ANQGSEA. Trimming left V 0 bases short and J 0 bases short, with 12 bases between. This CDR3 has 16 amino acids. The CDR3 loop reads CSVEDETGFSGNTIYF. The CDR3 bases are TGCAGCGTTGAAGACGAGACAGGCTTCTCTGGAAACACCATATATTTT.

This clonotype showed up many times. The chain combines TRBV28 with TRBJ1-5; TRBD1 aligns across 10 bases. The CDR3 runs to 14 residues. The germline V gene has CDR1 MDHEN and CDR2 SYDVKM. Trimming removed 7 bases from V and 5 bases from J; junction bases left unmatched: 5. CDR3 sequence: CASNRGTGDQPQHF. CDR3 nucleotides: TGTGCCAGCAATCGGGGGACAGGGGATCAGCCCCAGCATTTT. The whole variable domain, filled in from reference TRBV28 and TRBJ1-5, reads DVKVTQSSRYLVKRTGEKVFLECVQDMDHENMFWYRQDPGLGLRLIYFSYDVKMKEKGDIPEGYSVSREKKERFSLILESASTNQTSMYLCASNRGTGDQPQHFGDGTRLSIL.

This clonotype was counted many times. The chain is built from TRBV10-3 and TRBJ1-6, with a weak D call TRBD1 (5 bases). The length of the CDR3 is 14 residues. The V and J ends lost 5 bases and 6 bases respectively, with 11 bases between them. Germline V CDR1 and CDR2: ENHRY, SYGVKD. As DNA, the CDR3 is TGTGCCATCAGTCAACAGGAGACTAATTCACCCCTCCACTTT. Translated, it gives CAISQQETNSPLHF.

This clonotype was detected many times. The rearrangement uses TRBV5-4 and TRBJ2-5, with D perhaps being TRBD1 or TRBD2 (5 bases each). Per the germline V gene, CDR1 is SGHNT and CDR2 is YYREEE (reference sequence). The CDR3 has 15 amino acids. V lost 3 bases to trimming and J lost 3 bases, with 15 bases between them. CDR3 loop: CASSSGPRTEETQYF. The CDR3 bases are TGTGCCAGCAGCTCGGGACCTCGAACCGAAGAGACCCAGTACTTC.

There are many counts of this clonotype. The genes are TRBV6-5 and TRBJ1-1, with D possibly TRBD1 on 5 matching bases. CDR3 length equals 14 residues. Germline V gene sequence: CDR1 MNHEY, CDR2 SVGAGI. V was cut by 8 bases and J by 1 base, with 14 bases left in between. CDR3 in amino acids: CASGHGRANTEAFF. The CDR3 DNA reads TGTGCCAGCGGACATGGCAGGGCGAACACTGAAGCTTTCTTT.

This clonotype appeared many times. Germline and junction disagree at one end, which may indicate a read error. This chain joins TRBV28 and TRBJ2-6, with unresolved D. The CDR3 length is 17 residues. The germline V gene encodes CDR1 MDHEN and CDR2 SYDVKM. This CDR3 is CASNLGRKVSGANVLTF. The CDR3 coding sequence is TGTGCCAGCAATTTAGGACGGAAAGTATCTGGGGCCAACGTCCTGACTTTC.

This clonotype was found many times. The chain uses TRBV20-1 and TRBJ1-2; 7 bases align to TRBD1. The ends lost 5 bases at V and 6 bases at J; junction bases unmatched: 9. This CDR3 comprises 13 residues. Germline V gives CDR1 DFQATT, CDR2 SNEGSKA (reference sequence). CDR3 region: CSAPLDRENGYTF. DNA for the CDR3: TGCAGTGCTCCCCTTGACAGGGAAAATGGCTACACCTTC.

This clonotype occurred a few times. V gene TRBV6-2 or TRBV6-3 combines with J gene TRBJ2-7; D may correspond to TRBD1 or TRBD2 (5 bases each). Trimming left V 5 bases short and J 6 bases short, with 11 bases between. Germline V gives CDR1 MNHEY, CDR2 SVGEGT. This CDR3 is 12 amino acids long. The CDR3 reads CASSTTGLEQYF. The CDR3 DNA reads TGTGCCAGCAGTACCACAGGACTCGAGCAGTACTTC.

The table lists this clonotype with many counts. The rearrangement joins TRBV10-3 to TRBJ2-2; D gene uncertain. Trimming took off 0 bases at V and 1 base at J, with 9 bases between the two ends. Germline CDR1 ENHRY, CDR2 SYGVKD. CDR3 size: 16 residues. CDR3 amino acids: CAISESVTGNTGELFF. The CDR3 bases are TGTGCCATCAGTGAGTCGGTGACGGGGAACACCGGGGAGCTGTTTTTT.

This clonotype was detected many times. The chain is built from TRBV5-4 and TRBJ2-5; unclear D gene. Trimming took 4 bases from V and 2 from J, leaving 15 bases between them. The CDR3 extends over 15 amino acids. Germline assignment: CDR1 SGHNT and CDR2 YYREEE (reference sequence). The CDR3 coding sequence is TGTGCCAGCAGCCAAGTGCTATGGCAGCAAGAGACCCAGTACTTC. Translating it yields CASSQVLWQQETQYF. Using reference TRBV5-4 and TRBJ2-5 for the parts outside the CDR3, the full variable domain is ETGVTQSPTHLIKTRGQQVTLRCSSQSGHNTVSWYQQALGQGPQFIFQYYREEENGRGNFPPRFSGLQFPNYSSELNVNALELDDSALYLCASSQVLWQQETQYFGPGTRLLVL.

This clonotype was counted only a few times. A read error may produce the germline difference seen at one junction end. This chain uses TRBV5-5 with TRBJ2-7; 10 bases align to TRBD1. Germline V gene lookup returns CDR1 SGHKS and CDR2 YYEKEE (reference sequence). The CDR3 length is 15 residues. The CDR3 spells CASSLTGTGVYEQHF. Here the CDR3 DNA reads TGTGCCAGCAGTTTAACCGGGACAGGGGTCTACGAGCAGCACTTC.

The sample holds many counts of this clonotype. The chain has TRBV6-5 and TRBJ2-5; 8 bases agree with TRBD1. This CDR3 region has 13 residues. Germline V gene lookup returns CDR1 MNHEY and CDR2 SVGAGI. The junction had 3 bases not matched to a gene; V was cut back by 5 bases and J by 4 bases. CDR3 sequence reads: CASSTGQGETQYF. As DNA, the CDR3 is TGTGCCAGCAGTACAGGACAGGGAGAGACCCAGTACTTC.

There are many counts of this clonotype. The chain links TRBV12-3 or TRBV12-4 to TRBJ1-3, with TRBD1 matching over 8 bases. This CDR3 is built from 17 residues. Trimming removed 5 bases from V and 0 bases from J; junction bases left unmatched: 9. CDR3 residues: CASSPRPGQASGNTIYF. CDR3 nucleotide sequence: TGTGCCAGCAGTCCTAGACCGGGACAGGCCTCTGGAAACACCATATATTTT.

In its sample, this clonotype was seen once. A single base separates this from a much larger clone, so it may be a read error. In DNA, the CDR3 is TGTGCCAGCAGCTTGGAGTTGAACGAGCAGTACTTC. It is translated as CASSLELNEQYF. V gene TRBV11-3 combines with J gene TRBJ2-7; D call uncertain. V gave up 3 bases and J gave up 5 bases, with 8 bases separating them. This CDR3 spans 12 amino acids. Germline lookup yields CDR1 SGHNT and CDR2 YENEEA.

The table lists this clonotype with many counts. J is TRBJ2-1 and V is TRBV7-9; tentatively, D is TRBD1 or TRBD2 (6 bases each). Germline values: CDR1 SEHNR, CDR2 FQNEAQ (reference sequence). This CDR3 is 16 amino acids long. V gave up 7 bases and J gave up 7 bases, with 23 bases separating them. CDR3 nucleotides: TGTGCCAGCAATGTGGGTGGTAGGGGGGCTAGGAATGAGCAGTTCTTC. This sequence encodes CASNVGGRGARNEQFF.

This clonotype was recorded many times. V and J are TRBV10-2 and TRBJ2-5, with D possibly matching TRBD2 (5 bases). Germline V CDR1 and CDR2: WSHSY, SAAADI. Trimming left V 6 bases short and J 0 bases short, with 8 bases between. The CDR3 totals 13 residues. The CDR3 spells CASRLDYQETQYF. The CDR3 coding sequence is TGCGCCAGCAGACTGGACTACCAAGAGACCCAGTACTTC.

This clonotype was recorded at least ten times. CDR3 loop: CASSLDGAKNIQYF. In nucleotides, the CDR3 is TGTGCCAGCAGCCTGGACGGAGCCAAAAACATTCAGTACTTC. This chain joins TRBV7-9 and TRBJ2-4; D gene unclear. The CDR3 loop spans 14 amino acids. Germline V gives CDR1 SEHNR, CDR2 FQNEAQ (reference sequence). V was pared by 5 bases and J by 0 bases, with 8 bases between.

This clonotype came up many times. This sequence joins TRBV19 and TRBJ1-6; tentative D call: TRBD1 (5 bases). Germline V gives CDR1 LNHDA, CDR2 SQIVND (reference sequence). The CDR3 sequence is 14 residues long. Between the trimmed V and J ends, which lost 5 bases and 6 bases, there was a span of 11 bases. The CDR3 protein is CASSAETANSPLHF. The CDR3 nucleotides are TGTGCCAGTAGTGCCGAGACAGCTAATTCACCCCTCCACTTT.

This clonotype was observed at least ten times. The chain is built from TRBV20-1 and TRBJ2-2, with D perhaps being TRBD1 or TRBD2 (7 bases each). This CDR3 spans 15 amino acids. Trimming removed 6 bases at V and 6 bases at J, with 20 bases between. Per the germline V gene, CDR1 is DFQATT and CDR2 is SNEGSKA (reference sequence). CDR3 DNA sequence: TGCAGTGCAGAGACTAAGCAGGGGGGGCCCGGGGAGCTGTTTTTT. Translated, it gives CSAETKQGGPGELFF.